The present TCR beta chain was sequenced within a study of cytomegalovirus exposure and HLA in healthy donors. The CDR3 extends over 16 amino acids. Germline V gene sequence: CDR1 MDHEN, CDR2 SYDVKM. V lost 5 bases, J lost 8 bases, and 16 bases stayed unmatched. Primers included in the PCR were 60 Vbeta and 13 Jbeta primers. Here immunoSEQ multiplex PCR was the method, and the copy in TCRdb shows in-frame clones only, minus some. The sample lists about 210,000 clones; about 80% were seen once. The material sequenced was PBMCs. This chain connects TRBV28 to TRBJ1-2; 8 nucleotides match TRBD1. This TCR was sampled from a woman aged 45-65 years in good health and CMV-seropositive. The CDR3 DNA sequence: TGTGCCAGCAGTCCCTTCCCGACAGGGGAAGTAAGGGGCTACACCTTC. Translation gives CASSPFPTGEVRGYTF.